What follows are 5 T cell receptor beta chains derived from one specimen sequenced in a study of blood T cell repertoires in COVID-19. The protocol was immunoSEQ multiplex PCR, while the TCRdb copy is restricted to in-frame clones and leaves out a portion. The data hold about 42,000 clones, with around 94% observed a single time. The specimen sequenced was peripheral blood. These receptors came from a man in his fifties with active COVID-19.

V and J are TRBV30 and TRBJ1-2; a weak D match, TRBD1 (6 bases). CDR1 GTSNPN and CDR2 SVGIG come from the germline V gene (reference sequence). The CDR3 consists of 16 residues. V dropped 0 bases and J dropped 0 bases, with 14 bases sitting between them. CDR3 region: CAWSVTTGKANYGYTF. The CDR3 DNA sequence: TGTGCCTGGAGTGTAACGACAGGAAAAGCTAACTATGGCTACACCTTC.

The chain is built from TRBV24-1 and TRBJ2-5, with 9 bases aligning to TRBD1. The germline V gene has CDR1 KGHDR and CDR2 SFDVKD. V dropped 7 bases and J dropped 3; count of bases not matched to a gene: 8. This CDR3 has 15 amino acids. CDR3 bases: TGTGCCACCAGCCCGGGACAGGGTTTCGAAGAGACCCAGTACTTC. This codes for CATSPGQGFEETQYF.

The V gene is TRBV5-1, the J gene TRBJ1-1; 10 nucleotides align to TRBD1. Germline CDR1 SGHRS, CDR2 YFSETQ. CDR3 length: 13 amino acids. Unmatched junction bases numbered 3, after V lost 6 bases and J lost 4 bases. The CDR3 nucleotides read TGCGCCAGCAAGTGGGACAGGGGCACTGAAGCTTTCTTT. Its protein product is CASKWDRGTEAFF.

The J gene is TRBJ1-1, the V gene TRBV7-8; TRBD1 might be the D (6 bases). Germline values: CDR1 SGHVS, CDR2 FQNEAQ. With 1 base removed from V and 3 bases from J, the gap between germline ends came to 9 bases. This CDR3 spans 14 amino acids. The CDR3 DNA is TGTGCCAGCAGCTTAGGGGGGCAGTACACTGAAGCTTTCTTT. It codes for CASSLGGQYTEAFF.

The V and J genes are TRBV11-2 and TRBJ1-2; TRBD1 is a possible D gene (5 bases). The CDR3 is 14 residues long. The germline V and J ends were trimmed by 5 bases and 7 bases, with 17 bases remaining between them. CDR1 and CDR2 from the germline V gene are SGHAT and FQNNGV. The CDR3 bases are TGTGCCAGCAGCACATTAAGGGGATCGGCTGGCTACACCTTC. It encodes CASSTLRGSAGYTF.